This TCR beta chain is drawn from a study of Graves' ophthalmopathy and Graves' hyperthyroidism. Germline V lookup: CDR1 LGHDT, CDR2 YNNKEL (reference sequence). The V segment lost 4 bases and the J segment 5 bases; nucleotides outside the gene matches: 15. The CDR3 spans 17 residues. Scientists amplified the TCR beta CDR3 regions from RNA transcripts. First-round RT-PCR employed HTBI primers, with a second-round multiplex PCR after it. A single record per CDR3 protein comes from TCRdb applying MiXCR to the multiplex PCR reads. The sample carries 360,000 or so distinct CDR3 sequences, about 16% recorded once. Exclusion covered patients with other autoimmune diseases or uncontrolled infections (as well as pregnancy or lactation). There are many counts of this clonotype.

Sequenced input: peripheral blood. This TCR was recovered from a woman under 30 with Graves' ophthalmopathy. J is TRBJ1-1 and V is TRBV3-1; 8 nucleotides line up with TRBD1. The CDR3 sequence: CASSRSPLRDRSTEAFF. The CDR3, as DNA: TGTGCCAGCAGCCGAAGCCCCCTCCGGGACAGGTCTACTGAAGCTTTCTTT.